Listed below are T cell receptor beta chains from one sample, sequenced in a study of CD4 T cells in lung cancer. The assay was immunoSEQ multiplex PCR, and TCRdb's table has in-frame clones only and misses some. The data show about 10,000 clones, around 69% seen once. Sequenced: normal lung tissue taken away from the tumor. The receptors shown here come from a man aged 55 to 70 with non-small cell lung cancer. Both conserved end residues are part of each CDR3. A D gene is named only where the DNA matches it firmly. Where a row states a size, it is once, few, many or the class of an expanded clone; other rows omit it.

D gene,V gene,clone size,CDR3 protein
TRBD1,TRBV5-4,-,CASSSTGGETQYF
-,TRBV10-1,-,CASSERGSRRLRFSNQPQHF
TRBD1,TRBV11-2,once,CASSQWTGSNEQFF
TRBD2,TRBV6-5,-,CASSYRLAGAETQYF
-,TRBV7-3,-,CASSFTRNTDTQYF
TRBD1,TRBV7-9,-,CATQGAGATGELFF
-,TRBV4-1,-,CASSPSPSTDTQYF
-,TRBV30,-,CAWRREETQYF
-,TRBV4-1,-,CASSQLTGELFF
TRBD2,TRBV7-9,-,CASSPSGDTQYF
-,TRBV18,-,CASSPQGLSTEAFF
-,TRBV4-2,-,CASSQASAHTGELFF
TRBD2,TRBV7-9,-,CASSGYQETQYF
-,TRBV2,-,CASSVGLESNQPQHF
-,TRBV6-5,-,CAISEVSPGTQYF
-,TRBV6-5,-,CASSYKGTDTQYF
TRBD1,TRBV5-1,few,CASLPGQGAYEQYF
TRBD2,TRBV6-5,-,CASSSRTSGRHEQYF
-,TRBV19,many,CASRPDTVYGYTF
-,TRBV21-1,-,CASSKVGTGRSTF
-,TRBV14,few,CASSPYRNTGELFF
TRBD2,TRBV6-4,-,CASSDAGEGSDTQYF
-,TRBV5-5,-,CASSFGSLYGYTF
TRBD1,TRBV5-1,-,CASSLGQGSNYGYTF
-,TRBV5-5,once,CASSLDSPEQYF
TRBD1,TRBV30,-,CACQTGPIEAFF
-,TRBV28,-,CASSLWRTGGREKLFF
TRBD1,TRBV7-9,once,CASSRRSRTGQDTQYF
TRBD2,TRBV5-4,-,CASSRSGSADTQYF
-,TRBV7-6,-,CASTNGVIYNEQFF
-,TRBV11-2,-,CASSLSLGGYTGELFF
-,TRBV19,once,CASSDGGGPYEQYF
TRBD2,TRBV10-3,-,CAIRALAGENNEQFF
-,TRBV10-1,once,CASSEEPRGETQYF
-,TRBV7-9,-,CASSLDGLELFF
TRBD1,TRBV6-6,-,CASSFGQEGYTF
-,TRBV7-6,-,CASTSTPASASSYEQYF
-,TRBV10-3,once,CAISESGGGLNTEAFF
-,TRBV28,-,CASRSGIENIQYF
-,TRBV14,-,CASSQVRSYGYTF
-,TRBV7-2,-,CASSLEYNQPQHF
TRBD2,TRBV2,-,CASKGAGERNEQFF
-,TRBV19,-,CASRVTDMNTEAFF
TRBD1,TRBV6-1,-,CASSETGGPNYGYTF
TRBD1,TRBV7-9,once,CASSRDRGTGEKLFF
-,TRBV2,-,CASGGRGNIQYF
TRBD2,TRBV11-2,-,CASSRRTSGLYNEQFF
TRBD2,TRBV5-1,-,CATYEGSGGPSTQYF
-,TRBV28,once,CASSSGRGNTEAFF
TRBD1,TRBV11-1,-,CASSERQGRTGELFF
-,TRBV5-1,-,CASSRKTGGDYGYTF